The clone carrying this TCR beta chain came up once. Its antigen is unknown. This sample is drawn from a study of OX40 agonist ivuxolimab in advanced cancers. Study summary: An agonistic anti-OX40 (CD134) antibody, ivuxolimab, was used to treat the patients. Eligibility rules accepted prior anti-PD-1, anti-PD-L1 or anti-CTLA-4 therapy, and around 40% had some. A partial response was reached by three patients: one with hepatocellular carcinoma and two with cutaneous melanoma.

The method was immunoSEQ multiplex PCR; TCRdb's version includes in-frame clones alone and lacks a portion of them. Among roughly 66,000 clones, nearly 90% were seen once, and the ten largest hold approximately 1.3%. The junction had 7 bases not matched to a gene; V was cut back by 6 bases and J by 11 bases. CDR3 length: 11 residues. CDR1 and CDR2 from the germline V gene are MNHNY and SVGAGI (reference sequence). The study, taken as a whole, reports: CD4+ T cells averaged fewer expanded clones than CD8+ T cells.

Material: CD4+ or CD8+ T cells sorted from blood, obtained in a trial of the OX40 agonist ivuxolimab. The rearrangement joins TRBV6-6 to TRBJ2-7; 7 positions agree with TRBD1. The TCR was taken from an adult with an advanced solid tumor such as melanoma, head and neck, liver or kidney cancer. CDR3 DNA: TGTGCCAGCAGATCACAGGGGATTGAGTACTTC. This sequence encodes CASRSQGIEYF.